What follows is one T cell receptor (beta chain) and its context. The antigen is not known. This sample was taken from a study of T cells in narcolepsy. Study-wide results and caveats: Autoreactive clone sequences were missing from some blood memory CD4+ repertoires. Reportedly, autoreactive clonotypes were serially detected in patients' blood but not controls'.

Here immunoSEQ multiplex PCR was the method, and the copy in TCRdb shows in-frame clones only, minus some. The sample holds under 35,000 clones; approximately 87% are singletons and the top ten take approximately 1%. The CDR3 extends over 12 amino acids. V lost 7 bases and J lost 0, with 6 bases in between. Germline V gene sequence: CDR1 SQVTM, CDR2 ANQGSEA. The sample was memory (CD45RA-) CD4+ T cells from blood. The receptor's source is a human donor in good health. J is TRBJ1-4 and V is TRBV29-1; D unclear. The CDR3 region is CSAGATNEKLFF. In DNA, the CDR3 is TGCAGCGCGGGAGCAACTAATGAAAAACTGTTTTTT. The variable domain in full, completed from reference TRBV29-1 and TRBJ1-4, reads SAVISQKPSRDICQRGTSLTIQCQVDSQVTMMFWYRQQPGQSLTLIATANQGSEATYESGFVIDKFPISRPNLTFSTLTVSNMSPEDSSIYLCSAGATNEKLFFGSGTQLSVL.